This TCR beta chain comes out of a study of blood T cell repertoires in COVID-19 (dated by TCRdb to between 2020 and 2021). About the investigation overall: The collaborator samples originated in the United States, Italy and Spain and spanned the acute and convalescent phases of COVID-19. The material from the prospective study consisted of cDNA or gDNA derived from T cells, B-cell-depleted T cells, or PBMCs. Deeply sampled blood TCRbeta repertoires from subjects exposed to, actively infected with, or recovered from COVID-19 were included in the dataset. Sample metadata almost always included a de-identified subject ID, COVID-19 status, age in years and sex. Where HLA class I and class II types were available, the types were taken from metadata supplied by the sample provider, not from assay-based typing. The samples were drawn from two sources: the first 160 participants of the ongoing ImmuneRACE study, and fewer than 1,500 subjects contributed by 6 global collaborators. The repertoires were made available in a free public database intended to serve as a resource for research on the immune response to SARS-CoV-2.

The full study reports these points: The amount of clinical and demographic metadata varied by source and participant and was provided uncurated.

This clone was seen a handful of times. Its cognate antigen has yet to be identified. Qualities for individual bases were not recorded, and no much larger clone is one base off. TCRbeta CDR3 regions were amplified from genomic DNA using the immunoSEQ Assay, a bias-controlled multiplex PCR. Per the authors' processing: The number of nucleated cells in each sample was estimated from the amplification of reference gene primers within the assay. To quantify the absolute abundance of each unique TCRbeta CDR3 rearrangement, sequence reads were collapsed and filtered. For each sample, productive Simpson clonality was calculated as the square root of Simpson's diversity index over productive rearrangements. What TCRdb holds here is the immuneACCESS table cut down to in-frame rearrangements. Part of the clones is not present; checked against another copy, under half of the missing clones reflect an unresolved V gene, and the others are unexplained. Clone size and V and J calls were adopted from that table, with D and trimming inferred from the DNA. Present in this sample are about 120,000 clones, around 80% of which were seen just once. More than 1.5% of the sample belongs to the ten largest clones.

Each collaborating institution followed its own protocols to collect whole blood in K2EDTA tubes. For TCRbeta analysis, collaborators shipped samples as frozen whole blood, isolated PBMCs, or DNA extracted from either of those sample types. This clonotype was sampled from a man in his 70s with acute or convalescent COVID-19. The sample was peripheral blood.

For the CDR3, the sequence is CASSPRTENTEAFF. The sequenced DNA is TGTGCCAGCAGCCCCCGGACAGAGAACACTGAAGCTTTCTTT. The rearranged segments are TRBV14 and TRBJ1-1, with TRBD1 tentatively as D gene (6 bases match). CDR1 and CDR2 (SGHDN, FVKESK) derive from the germline V gene. V was cut back by 4 bases and J by 1 base, leaving a gap of 10 bases between them. From the cysteine through the phenylalanine, the CDR3 covers 14 amino acids. The kept DNA is CDR3 alone, 42 bases in frame from the first base. The CDR3 plus the reference TRBV14 and TRBJ1-1 genes for the other parts give the full variable domain: EAGVTQFPSHSVIEKGQTVTLRCDPISGHDNLYWYRRVMGKEIKFLLHFVKESKQDESGMPNNRFLAERTGGTYSTLKVQPAELEDSGVYFCASSPRTENTEAFFGQGTRLTVV.